This T cell receptor (beta chain) emerged from a study of cytomegalovirus exposure and HLA in healthy donors. Study summary: In a later analysis, the 130 or so validation repertoires were reported to have used the same platform as the 600 to 700 first-cohort repertoires.

The CDR3 is 16 amino acids. Germline V gene sequence: CDR1 SGHTS, CDR2 YDEGEE. V was pared by 1 base and J by 3 bases, with 16 bases between. General observations from the study: Most TCR sequences proved rare, with some public TCRs found in many donors. Researchers counted some 150 TCR beta chains as cytomegalovirus-associated.

Produced via immunoSEQ multiplex PCR; TCRdb's table is partial and in-frame only. The profile shows 65,000 to 70,000 clones, about 90% of them singletons. With respect to this clone: Its antigen is still unknown.

Sequenced material: PBMCs. The source is a man aged 18 to 29 in good health and CMV-seronegative. The chain joins TRBV5-8 to TRBJ2-5, with D possibly TRBD2 on 5 matching bases. Here the CDR3 reads CASSLMRTLEKETQYF. In DNA, the CDR3 is TGTGCCAGCAGCTTGATGAGGACTCTGGAAAAAGAGACCCAGTACTTC.